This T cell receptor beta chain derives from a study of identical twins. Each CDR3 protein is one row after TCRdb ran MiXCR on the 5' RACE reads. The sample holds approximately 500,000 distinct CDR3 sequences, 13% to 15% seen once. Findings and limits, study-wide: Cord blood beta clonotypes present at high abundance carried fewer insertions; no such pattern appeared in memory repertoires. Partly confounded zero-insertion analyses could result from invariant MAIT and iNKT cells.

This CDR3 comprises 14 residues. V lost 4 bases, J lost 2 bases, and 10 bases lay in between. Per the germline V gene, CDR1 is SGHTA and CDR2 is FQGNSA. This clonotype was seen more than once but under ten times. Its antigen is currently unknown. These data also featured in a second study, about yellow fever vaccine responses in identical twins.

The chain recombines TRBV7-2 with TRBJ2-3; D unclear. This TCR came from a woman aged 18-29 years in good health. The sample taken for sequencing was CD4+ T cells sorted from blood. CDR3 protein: CASSYGWLTDTQYF. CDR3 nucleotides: TGTGCCAGCAGCTACGGGTGGCTCACAGATACGCAGTATTTT. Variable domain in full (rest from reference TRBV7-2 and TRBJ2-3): GAGVSQSPSNKVTEKGKDVELRCDPISGHTALYWYRQSLGQGLEFLIYFQGNSAPDKSGLPSDRFSAERTGGSVSTLTIQRTQQEDSAVYLCASSYGWLTDTQYFGPGTRLTVL.